What follows are 31 T cell receptor beta chains derived from one specimen sequenced in a study of neoadjuvant anti-PD-1 for oral cavity cancer. TCRdb's table, derived via immunoSEQ multiplex PCR, lists solely in-frame clones and lacks some. This sample has approximately 12,000 clones; more than 55% occur once, and the top ten carry 9% to 15%. The sequences come from tumor tissue, collected before nivolumab (anti-PD-1) treatment. Receptors were obtained from a person aged 35 to 85 with oral cavity squamous cell carcinoma.

The J gene is TRBJ1-5, the V gene TRBV5-1; 7 bases line up with TRBD1. The J segment lost 3 bases and the V segment lost 4 bases, leaving 4 bases of the junction unmatched. Germline V gene sequence: CDR1 SGHRS, CDR2 YFSETQ. This CDR3 spans 14 amino acids. CDR3 sequence (DNA): TGCGCCAGCAGCCCGACAGGGCTCAATCAGCCCCAGCATTTT. Its protein product is CASSPTGLNQPQHF.

The rearrangement joins TRBV28 to TRBJ1-3; perhaps TRBD1 as D (5 bases). The CDR3 has 16 residues. Germline-derived CDR1 and CDR2 are MDHEN and SYDVKM. V shed 2 bases and J shed 1 base, with 12 bases lying between them. The CDR3 protein is CASSLIAGTSGNTIYF. In DNA, the CDR3 is TGTGCCAGCAGTTTAATAGCAGGGACTTCTGGAAACACCATATATTTT.

This clone has a handful of counts. The chain links TRBV5-6 to TRBJ1-1; D is ambiguous. Trimming took 2 bases from V and 1 from J, leaving 12 bases between them. Germline V gene sequence: CDR1 SGHDT, CDR2 YYEEEE. The CDR3 consists of 15 residues. The CDR3, as DNA: TGTGCCAGCAGCTTCACTCCTCCGAGGAACACTGAAGCTTTCTTT. This translates into CASSFTPPRNTEAFF.

This chain joins TRBV19 and TRBJ1-2; possible D gene TRBD1, 5 bases. CDR3 length: 13 amino acids. The germline V gene has CDR1 LNHDA and CDR2 SQIVND (reference sequence). Trimming took 5 bases from V and 7 from J, leaving 14 bases between them. DNA for the CDR3: TGTGCCAGTAGTGCCTTCCAGGGTAGTGGCTACACCTTC. Translated: CASSAFQGSGYTF.

The rearrangement joins TRBV6-1 to TRBJ1-2; weak D call: TRBD1 (5 bases). CDR3 length equals 14 residues. The germline V and J ends were trimmed by 7 bases and 5 bases, with 17 bases remaining between them. Germline values: CDR1 MNHNS, CDR2 SASEGT. Here the CDR3 DNA reads TGTGCCAGCATCAGAAAGGGGTCCAATTATGGCTACACCTTC. It specifies CASIRKGSNYGYTF.

This chain joins TRBV7-9 and TRBJ2-7, with 11 bases lining up with TRBD2. CDR3 length equals 15 residues. V shed 6 bases and J 3 bases; nucleotides not matched to a gene: 7. The germline CDR1 and CDR2 sequences are SEHNR and FQNEAQ (reference sequence). The CDR3 DNA sequence: TGTGCCAGCAGAGAACTAGCGGGAGAATACTACGAGCAGTACTTC. Its translation is CASRELAGEYYEQYF. Full variable domain (remainder filled in from reference TRBV7-9 and TRBJ2-7): DTGVSQNPRHKITKRGQNVTFRCDPISEHNRLYWYRQTLGQGPEFLTYFQNEAQLEKSRLLSDRFSAERPKGSFSTLEIQRTEQGDSAMYLCASRELAGEYYEQYFGPGTRLTVT.

V is TRBV6-5 and J is TRBJ2-7; 7 bases are shared with TRBD2. This CDR3 has 12 residues. With V trimmed by 8 bases and J by 3 bases, 4 bases remained unmatched. CDR1 MNHEY and CDR2 SVGAGI come from the germline V gene. Here the CDR3 DNA reads TGTGCCAGCGGGCGGGACTACTACGAGCAGTACTTC. It is translated as CASGRDYYEQYF.

The rearrangement joins TRBV15 to TRBJ2-3; perhaps TRBD1 as D (6 bases). CDR1 LNHNV and CDR2 YYDKDF come from the germline V gene (reference sequence). Trimming left V 4 bases short and J 0 bases short, with 17 bases between. The CDR3 has 17 residues. Here the CDR3 DNA reads TGTGCCACCAGCACGGGTCAGATGGGGGCTAGCACAGATACGCAGTATTTT. It yields the protein CATSTGQMGASTDTQYF. Drawing the rest from reference TRBV15 and TRBJ2-3, the complete variable domain is DAMVIQNPRYQVTQFGKPVTLSCSQTLNHNVMYWYQQKSSQAPKLLFHYYDKDFNNEADTPDNFQSRRPNTSFCFLDIRSPGLGDTAMYLCATSTGQMGASTDTQYFGPGTRLTVL.

This clone was seen a few times. The chain couples TRBV2 to TRBJ2-6; D perhaps matches TRBD1 (5 bases). V was trimmed by 7 bases and J by 4 bases, leaving 14 bases between them. Germline V lookup: CDR1 SNHLY, CDR2 FYNNEI. This CDR3 spans 15 amino acids. The CDR3 DNA reads as TGTGCCAGCAACAAGGGGAACCTGGGGGCCAACGTCCTGACTTTC. Translating it yields CASNKGNLGANVLTF.

The sample holds a few counts of this clone. The CDR3 does not end in the conserved phenylalanine or tryptophan, so this is likely a read error. Because the CDR3's place on the DNA is in doubt, the DNA is left out and the CDR3 is given as listed by TCRdb. This chain connects TRBV10-2 to TRBJ2-7; the listed D gene, TRBD2, was not tested against the DNA. Germline-derived CDR1 and CDR2 are WSHSY and SAAADI. The CDR3 is 14 residues long, counting both termini. CDR3: CASSEYPGTSGRAI.

V is TRBV10-3 and J is TRBJ2-1; 10 bases align to TRBD2. V shed 8 bases, J shed 6 bases, and the junction held 7 bases outside the gene matches. CDR1 is ENHRY, CDR2 SYGVKD, per germline. This CDR3 has 14 residues. The CDR3 here is CAISPAGGLNEQFF. In DNA, the CDR3 is TGTGCCATCTCCCCAGCGGGAGGGCTCAATGAGCAGTTCTTC.

The chain uses TRBV6-5 and TRBJ1-2, with 7 bases identical to TRBD1. The ends lost 0 bases at V and 4 bases at J; junction bases unmatched: 5. Looked up from germline, CDR1 is MNHEY and CDR2 is SVGAGI. The CDR3 extends over 15 amino acids. The CDR3 loop is CASSYSSGQLYGYTF. In DNA, the CDR3 is TGTGCCAGCAGTTACTCTTCGGGACAGCTCTATGGCTACACCTTC.

The rearrangement uses TRBV5-1 and TRBJ2-3, with no clear D. In germline, CDR1 is SGHRS, CDR2 YFSETQ. There are 14 residues in the CDR3. With 0 bases removed from V and 4 bases from J, the gap between germline ends came to 9 bases. CDR3 residues: CASSLGASPDTQYF. CDR3 in DNA: TGCGCCAGCAGCTTGGGAGCGTCCCCAGATACGCAGTATTTT.

The chain joins TRBV28 to TRBJ1-3; TRBD1 matches at 12 bases. The V gene's germline CDR1 is MDHEN and CDR2 SYDVKM. The CDR3 is made up of 18 amino acids. V shed 6 bases, J shed 4 bases, and the junction held 13 bases outside the gene matches. The CDR3 reads CASRPSAGDRGRGNTIYF. In DNA form, the CDR3 reads TGTGCCAGCAGACCATCTGCCGGGGACAGGGGGCGGGGAAACACCATATATTTT.

The table lists this clone with a few counts. The CDR3 nucleotides read TGTGCCAGCAGCTTGGGGGAAGGGGGCGCAGATACGCAGTATTTT. Translation: CASSLGEGGADTQYF. This chain joins TRBV5-5 and TRBJ2-3; 7 bases are shared with TRBD1. The CDR3 is 15 amino acids. Germline assignment: CDR1 SGHKS and CDR2 YYEKEE (reference sequence). V shed 0 bases, J shed 4 bases, and the junction held 5 bases outside the gene matches.

This clone has just a few counts. The V gene is TRBV11-2, the J gene TRBJ2-7; perhaps TRBD2 as D (5 bases). The germline V gene encodes CDR1 SGHAT and CDR2 FQNNGV. This CDR3 comprises 12 residues. V shed 10 bases and J shed 2 bases, with 12 bases lying between them. As DNA, the CDR3 is TGTGCCACCGAGGGCGCTACCTACGAGCAGTACTTC. Translating it yields CATEGATYEQYF.

This clone was picked up a small number of times. This sequence joins TRBV30 and TRBJ2-5; D ambiguous. Germline V CDR1 and CDR2: GTSNPN, SVGIG (reference sequence). The germline V and J ends were trimmed by 8 bases and 4 bases, with 11 bases remaining between them. This CDR3 is built from 11 residues. This CDR3 is CATGWGETQYF. DNA of the CDR3: TGTGCCACTGGTTGGGGAGAGACCCAGTACTTC.

The chain recombines TRBV29-1 with TRBJ2-1; D gene unclear. V gave up 3 bases and J gave up 3 bases, with 18 bases separating them. The CDR3 sequence is 16 residues long. Germline V gives CDR1 SQVTM, CDR2 ANQGSEA. CDR3 bases: TGCAGCGTTGACCGCGGCGCCCTGGGGTTCTACAATGAGCAGTTCTTC. This gives the protein CSVDRGALGFYNEQFF.

In this sample, this clone turned up a few times. The rearrangement links TRBV7-8 to TRBJ2-2; D possibly uses TRBD1 or TRBD2 (5 bases each). V dropped 4 bases and J dropped 3 bases, with 18 bases sitting between them. From germline, CDR1 is SGHVS and CDR2 FQNEAQ. The CDR3 is made up of 17 amino acids. CDR3 in DNA: TGTGCCAGCAGCTCCTTAGGCAGAAGGGGAGACACCGGGGAGCTGTTTTTT. This translates into CASSSLGRRGDTGELFF.

V usage is TRBV29-1 and J usage is TRBJ2-1; 15 bases fit TRBD2. This CDR3 comprises 16 residues. The germline gives CDR1 SQVTM, CDR2 ANQGSEA. V gave up 7 bases and J gave up 10 bases; unmatched junction bases: 14. Written as DNA, the CDR3 is TGCAGCGGGTCCACAGCACCGGGACTAGCGGGAGGAGAGCAGTTCTTC. This codes for CSGSTAPGLAGGEQFF.

By its share, this clone is medium-sized. The chain couples TRBV10-1 to TRBJ1-1; possible D gene TRBD1, 6 bases. From germline, CDR1 is WNHNN and CDR2 SYGVQD (reference sequence). The ends were cut back, 5 bases at V and 3 bases at J, with 10 bases in the middle. The CDR3 runs to 13 residues. The CDR3 DNA follows: TGCGCCAGCAGTACACAGGGAGACACTGAAGCTTTCTTT. This sequence encodes CASSTQGDTEAFF.

CDR3 sequence reads: CSAPKGETQYF. For the CDR3, the DNA is TGCAGTGCCCCCAAGGGGGAGACCCAGTACTTC. The chain carries TRBV20-1 and TRBJ2-5; the D gene is possibly TRBD1 (5 bases). Looked up from germline, CDR1 is DFQATT and CDR2 is SNEGSKA (reference sequence). V was clipped by 6 bases and J by 5 bases, with 10 bases between them. The CDR3 runs to 11 residues.

V usage is TRBV6-1 and J usage is TRBJ1-1; D unclear. Germline CDR1 MNHNS, CDR2 SASEGT. Between the trimmed V and J ends, which lost 3 bases and 0 bases, there was a span of 11 bases. The CDR3 is 15 amino acids. CDR3 coding DNA: TGTGCCAGCAGTGAGAACAGTAACCTGAACACTGAAGCTTTCTTT. It codes for CASSENSNLNTEAFF.

J is TRBJ2-1 and V is TRBV7-3; the match to TRBD2 covers 8 bases. Per germline, CDR1 SGHTA and CDR2 FQGTGA. The V and J ends lost 5 bases and 4 bases, in that order; junction bases with no gene match: 1. The CDR3 is made up of 13 amino acids. CDR3 DNA: TGTGCCAGCAGCGTAGCGGGGTACAATGAGCAGTTCTTC. It specifies CASSVAGYNEQFF.

This clone was seen more than once but under ten times. This chain uses TRBV11-2 with TRBJ1-5; a weak D match, TRBD1 (6 bases). This CDR3 contains 14 residues. The V end was cut by 4 bases, the J end by 9 bases, with 16 bases between. Germline CDR1 SGHAT, CDR2 FQNNGV. In DNA form, the CDR3 reads TGTGCCAGCAGCTCCACAGGGAACTCCCGGCCCCAGCATTTT. This codes for CASSSTGNSRPQHF.

The chain employs TRBV28 and TRBJ2-1, with 14 bases lining up with TRBD2. The CDR3 spans 15 residues. The V segment lost 6 bases and the J segment 7 bases; nucleotides outside the gene matches: 5. Looked up from germline, CDR1 is MDHEN and CDR2 is SYDVKM. CDR3: CASRLTSGRVNEQFF. The CDR3 coding sequence is TGTGCCAGCAGACTGACTAGCGGGAGGGTTAATGAGCAGTTCTTC.

The chain couples TRBV19 to TRBJ2-2; maybe TRBD2 (6 bases). Trimming took off 6 bases at V and 0 bases at J, with 14 bases between the two ends. Germline lookup yields CDR1 LNHDA and CDR2 SQIVND (reference sequence). The CDR3 loop spans 16 amino acids. The CDR3 coding sequence is TGTGCCAGTAGGCCCCTAGCGAACGCGAACACCGGGGAGCTGTTTTTT. Translated: CASRPLANANTGELFF.

The rearrangement links TRBV2 to TRBJ1-5, with D perhaps TRBD1 (5 bases). Germline CDR1 is SNHLY and CDR2 is FYNNEI. The CDR3 runs 14 residues. V was trimmed by 3 bases and J by 3 bases, leaving 9 bases between them. CDR3 loop: CASSDLGVNQPQHF. The CDR3 DNA is TGTGCCAGCAGTGATTTGGGGGTCAATCAGCCCCAGCATTTT.

This chain connects TRBV27 to TRBJ2-7; 7 positions agree with TRBD1. The CDR3 has 12 amino acids. The germline gives CDR1 MNHEY, CDR2 SMNVEV (reference sequence). V gave up 5 bases and J gave up 5 bases; unmatched junction bases: 3. The CDR3 loop is CASSITGDEQYF. Written as DNA, the CDR3 is TGTGCCAGCAGTATTACAGGGGACGAGCAGTACTTC.

The chain is built from TRBV11-2 and TRBJ2-1; tentatively, D is TRBD2 (6 bases). CDR3 length equals 15 residues. Germline assignment: CDR1 SGHAT and CDR2 FQNNGV. Trimming took 5 bases from V and 1 from J, leaving 12 bases between them. CDR3 sequence (DNA): TGTGCCAGCAGCCAAGAGCGGGCTTCCTACAATGAGCAGTTCTTC. This encodes CASSQERASYNEQFF. The full variable domain, its missing parts supplied by reference TRBV11-2 and TRBJ2-1, is EAGVAQSPRYKIIEKRQSVAFWCNPISGHATLYWYQQILGQGPKLLIQFQNNGVVDDSQLPKDRFSAERLKGVDSTLKIQPAKLEDSAVYLCASSQERASYNEQFFGPGTRLTVL.

This chain uses TRBV5-1 with TRBJ2-1, with TRBD2 matching 9 bases. V gave up 5 bases and J gave up 0 bases; unmatched junction bases: 9. Germline V gene lookup returns CDR1 SGHRS and CDR2 YFSETQ. The CDR3 is made up of 17 amino acids. In DNA, the CDR3 is TGCGCCAGCAGGGCTAGCGGGATAGACAACTCCTACAATGAGCAGTTCTTC. Translated, it gives CASRASGIDNSYNEQFF.